The next 31 T cell receptor beta chains were all read from a single sample in a study of shared clonotypes between healthy human individuals. TCRdb's copy holds only in-frame clones and misses some; the assay was immunoSEQ multiplex PCR. This sample has about 2.4 million clones, with 80% to 95% found just once. Sequences were obtained from naive CD4+ T cells from PBMCs. Described subset: CD45RA+ positively selected. The receptors were sampled from a man aged 18 to 30 in good health. Some clones in this sample may be carry-over from other donors' samples.

The J gene is TRBJ2-3, the V gene TRBV5-1; tentatively, D is TRBD2 (5 bases). The ends were cut back, 0 bases at V and 4 bases at J, with 18 bases in the middle. The germline CDR1 and CDR2 sequences are SGHRS and YFSETQ. This CDR3 spans 17 amino acids. The CDR3 region is CASSLVVSQVGADTQYF. The CDR3, as DNA: TGCGCCAGCAGCTTGGTGGTTAGCCAGGTCGGGGCAGATACGCAGTATTTT.

The V and J genes are TRBV6-5 and TRBJ1-3, with a possible D match to TRBD1 (5 bases). V was shortened by 8 bases and J by 0 bases, with 14 bases between the two germline ends. Germline CDR1 reads MNHEY; CDR2 reads SVGAGI. This CDR3 comprises 15 residues. CDR3 DNA: TGTGCCAGCGGGGGTGGGGCAAACTCTGGAAACACCATATATTTT. It specifies CASGGGANSGNTIYF.

This clone was detected only a few times. J is TRBJ1-2 and V is TRBV6-6; tentative D call: TRBD1 (5 bases). Germline V gives CDR1 MNHNY, CDR2 SVGAGI (reference sequence). The CDR3 spans 14 residues. V was trimmed by 0 bases and J by 4 bases, leaving 9 bases between them. The CDR3, as DNA: TGTGCCAGCAGTTACTCTACAGGCACCTATGGCTACACCTTC. Translation: CASSYSTGTYGYTF.

This chain links TRBV6-5 with TRBJ1-6, with TRBD1 matching 10 bases. Germline V gene data show CDR1 as MNHEY and CDR2 as SVGAGI. The CDR3 is 14 amino acids. Unmatched junction bases numbered 6, after V lost 8 bases and J lost 8 bases. In DNA form, the CDR3 reads TGTGCCAGCGGACGGGACAGGGGATATTCACCCCTCCACTTT. It encodes CASGRDRGYSPLHF.

The chain recombines TRBV18 with TRBJ2-7; D is unclear. CDR1 KGHSH and CDR2 LQKENI come from the germline V gene. The CDR3 extends over 15 amino acids. Between the trimmed V and J ends, which lost 6 bases and 2 bases, there was a span of 17 bases. CDR3 region: CASSPSYSRPYEQYF. CDR3 coding DNA: TGTGCCAGCTCGCCGTCCTATTCAAGGCCCTACGAGCAGTACTTC.

This chain uses TRBV7-2 with TRBJ1-3; D might be TRBD1 (5 bases). V lost 4 bases, J lost 6 bases, and 13 bases lay in between. This CDR3 has 14 residues. Germline V gene sequence: CDR1 SGHTA, CDR2 FQGNSA. The CDR3 nucleotides read TGTGCCAGCAGCTATGGTGGGGGGACAAACACCATATATTTT. Translating it yields CASSYGGGTNTIYF.

The J gene is TRBJ2-5, the V gene TRBV6-4; 13 nucleotides agree with TRBD2. There are 18 residues in the CDR3. CDR1 is MRHNA, CDR2 SNTAGT, per germline. J gave up 3 bases and V 3 bases, and 10 bases lay outside the gene matches. CDR3 sequence reads: CASSDYATGLAGKETQYF. CDR3 bases: TGTGCCAGCAGTGATTACGCGACGGGACTAGCGGGAAAAGAGACCCAGTACTTC.

The chain combines TRBV30 with TRBJ1-5; no clear D. Germline V lookup: CDR1 GTSNPN, CDR2 SVGIG (reference sequence). Deletions cut 2 bases from V and 2 bases from J, with 7 bases between. The CDR3 is 13 residues long. The CDR3 reads CAWSQRGNQPQHF. In DNA, the CDR3 is TGTGCCTGGAGTCAAAGGGGCAATCAGCCCCAGCATTTT.

V gene TRBV4-1 combines with J gene TRBJ2-7; D gene unclear. The V and J ends lost 0 bases and 3 bases respectively, with 6 bases between them. The CDR3 has 13 amino acids. Germline CDR1 is MGHRA and CDR2 is YSYEKL. The CDR3 spells CASSQDTYYEQYF. The CDR3 coding sequence is TGCGCCAGCAGCCAAGATACATACTACGAGCAGTACTTC.

J is TRBJ1-2 and V is TRBV9; a weak D match, TRBD1 (5 bases). Germline-derived CDR1 and CDR2 are SGDLS and YYNGEE. V was pared by 0 bases and J by 7 bases, with 13 bases between. The CDR3 totals 14 residues. CDR3 sequence reads: CASSVGREGSGYTF. The DNA of the CDR3 is TGTGCCAGCAGCGTAGGCAGGGAGGGCTCTGGCTACACCTTC. Together with reference TRBV9 and TRBJ1-2, the CDR3 gives the full variable domain: DSGVTQTPKHLITATGQRVTLRCSPRSGDLSVYWYQQSLDQGLQFLIQYYNGEERAKGNILERFSAQQFPDLHSELNLSSLELGDSALYFCASSVGREGSGYTFGSGTRLTVV.

This chain connects TRBV15 to TRBJ1-4; TRBD1 is a possible D gene (5 bases). Germline V gives CDR1 LNHNV, CDR2 YYDKDF (reference sequence). V lost 1 base, J lost 5 bases, and 11 bases lay in between. This CDR3 contains 15 residues. Here the CDR3 DNA reads TGTGCCACCAGCAGAGGGGACGGACCCAATGAAAAACTGTTTTTT. It encodes CATSRGDGPNEKLFF.

The chain uses TRBV14 and TRBJ2-5; no reliable D call. The V end was cut by 3 bases, the J end by 4 bases, with 18 bases between. Germline V gives CDR1 SGHDN, CDR2 FVKESK. The CDR3 has 16 residues. The CDR3 DNA reads as TGTGCCAGCAGCCATCTAGGACCGCCCGGTCCAGAGACCCAGTACTTC. This gives the protein CASSHLGPPGPETQYF.

In the case of this clone: Other DNA sequences in this specimen translate into the identical CDR3. The chain links TRBV30 to TRBJ2-7; unclear D gene. Germline assignment: CDR1 GTSNPN and CDR2 SVGIG (reference sequence). The CDR3 is made up of 11 amino acids. V was trimmed by 1 base and J by 2 bases, leaving 3 bases between them. Written as DNA, the CDR3 is TGTGCCTGGAGTGCGGCCTACGAGCAGTACTTC. Translation: CAWSAAYEQYF.

The J gene is TRBJ2-2, the V gene TRBV19; D not resolved. Germline CDR1 is LNHDA and CDR2 is SQIVND (reference sequence). This CDR3 is built from 17 residues. Trimming left V 9 bases short and J 2 bases short, with 22 bases between. This CDR3 is CARSADKGSGNTGELFF. CDR3 nucleotides: TGTGCCAGGAGTGCGGATAAAGGTTCGGGTAACACCGGGGAGCTGTTTTTT.

As concerns this clone: This same CDR3 is encoded by further DNA sequences in the sample. This sequence joins TRBV5-1 and TRBJ2-7; 8 nucleotides match TRBD1. Germline CDR1 and CDR2: SGHRS and YFSETQ. The junction had 4 bases not matched to a gene; V was cut back by 3 bases and J by 2 bases. CDR3 length equals 14 residues. DNA of the CDR3: TGCGCCAGCAGCTGGACAGGGACGACCTACGAGCAGTACTTC. This sequence encodes CASSWTGTTYEQYF.

The chain recombines TRBV10-3 with TRBJ2-7; 9 nucleotides align to TRBD2. J gave up 2 bases and V 5 bases, and 1 base lay outside the gene matches. Germline V gene lookup returns CDR1 ENHRY and CDR2 SYGVKD. The CDR3 runs to 13 residues. In DNA, the CDR3 is TGTGCCATCAGTCCTAGCGGGACCTACGAGCAGTACTTC. Protein sequence: CAISPSGTYEQYF.

The gene calls are TRBV27 and TRBJ2-1; D might be TRBD1 (7 bases). Trimming left V 7 bases short and J 8 bases short, with 21 bases between. The length of the CDR3 is 15 residues. Germline values: CDR1 MNHEY, CDR2 SMNVEV (reference sequence). The CDR3 nucleotides read TGTGCCAGCATAGCGGCAGGGGGGCGAGTTGATGAGCAGTTCTTC. The encoded protein is CASIAAGGRVDEQFF.

The J gene is TRBJ2-3, the V gene TRBV7-9; the D is unclear. The V gene's germline CDR1 is SEHNR and CDR2 FQNEAQ (reference sequence). This CDR3 contains 14 residues. V lost 5 bases to trimming and J lost 1 base, with 10 bases between them. The chain's CDR3 is CASSKNLGTDTQYF. The CDR3 DNA is TGTGCCAGCAGCAAAAATCTGGGCACAGATACGCAGTATTTT.

The rearrangement uses TRBV5-1 and TRBJ1-3; D unresolved. The V end lost 0 bases, the J end lost 4 bases, and 11 bases lay between the germline ends. This CDR3 is 15 amino acids long. Germline loops: CDR1 SGHRS, CDR2 YFSETQ. The CDR3 spells CASSLDPGGGNTIYF. The DNA for the CDR3 is TGCGCCAGCAGCTTGGATCCGGGAGGCGGAAACACCATATATTTT.

The rearrangement links TRBV19 to TRBJ2-1; 12 nucleotides match TRBD2. Germline V CDR1 and CDR2: LNHDA, SQIVND (reference sequence). V shed 10 bases and J 12 bases; nucleotides not matched to a gene: 13. The CDR3 runs to 14 residues. CDR3 region: CATTGLAGGPRQFF. Written as DNA, the CDR3 is TGTGCCACCACGGGGCTAGCGGGAGGGCCTCGGCAGTTCTTC.

The J gene is TRBJ2-5, the V gene TRBV7-9; D is undetermined. The tail of the sequence fits TRBJ2-7 better, so the J call may be wrong. This CDR3 has 11 residues. Per germline, CDR1 SEHNR and CDR2 FQNEAQ (reference sequence). CDR3 nucleotides: TGTGCCAGCAGCTCCCCGAGCGAGCAGTACTTC. Translation: CASSSPSEQYF.

The J gene is TRBJ1-5, the V gene TRBV7-9; 7 nucleotides agree with TRBD1. The CDR3 consists of 17 residues. V shed 4 bases and J 6 bases; nucleotides not matched to a gene: 15. Germline V CDR1 and CDR2: SEHNR, FQNEAQ (reference sequence). The CDR3 nucleotides read TGTGCCAGCAGCTCGATACAGGGACAGCGCTTTGGTCAGCCCCAGCATTTT. The encoded protein is CASSSIQGQRFGQPQHF.

This chain connects TRBV29-1 to TRBJ2-1; D may correspond to TRBD1 or TRBD2 (5 bases each). The CDR3 extends over 14 amino acids. CDR1 is SQVTM, CDR2 ANQGSEA, per germline. Trimming shortened V by 4 bases and J by 7 bases, and 17 bases separated the two germline ends. CDR3 DNA: TGCAGCGTTGCCACTACCCTGTGGGGGAATGAGCAGTTCTTC. It encodes CSVATTLWGNEQFF.

CDR3 DNA sequence: TGTGCCAGCAGCCGGGGGATGACAGAAACCTACGAGCAGTACTTC. Translation gives CASSRGMTETYEQYF. The V gene is TRBV11-2, the J gene TRBJ2-7, with a weak D call TRBD2 (6 bases). The ends were cut back, 5 bases at V and 2 bases at J, with 16 bases in the middle. Germline CDR1 SGHAT, CDR2 FQNNGV. The length of the CDR3 is 15 residues.

This clone was detected a few times. V usage is TRBV5-1 and J usage is TRBJ2-3, with TRBD2 identical over 7 bases. The J segment lost 2 bases and the V segment lost 4 bases, leaving 7 bases of the junction unmatched. The CDR3 contains 15 residues. Germline loops: CDR1 SGHRS, CDR2 YFSETQ. The CDR3 reads CASSPPGTTTDTQYF. DNA for the CDR3: TGCGCCAGCAGCCCCCCAGGGACTACCACAGATACGCAGTATTTT.

V and J are TRBV25-1 and TRBJ2-5; weak D call: TRBD2 (6 bases). The CDR3 runs to 16 residues. V lost 2 bases and J lost 3, with 16 bases in between. The germline CDR1 and CDR2 sequences are MGHDK and SYGVNS. The CDR3 reads CASSEIPGRSKETQYF. For the CDR3, the DNA is TGTGCCAGCAGTGAAATTCCGGGGAGGTCGAAAGAGACCCAGTACTTC.

This chain uses TRBV27 with TRBJ2-7; D perhaps matches TRBD1 (6 bases). Deletions cut 5 bases from V and 7 bases from J, with 15 bases between. CDR3 length: 13 residues. Looked up from germline, CDR1 is MNHEY and CDR2 is SMNVEV (reference sequence). CDR3 sequence: CASSPHRDGEQYF. The CDR3 DNA reads TGTGCCAGCAGTCCCCACAGGGACGGGGAGCAGTACTTC.

The rearrangement uses TRBV7-9 and TRBJ2-7, with 8 bases fitting TRBD1. The CDR3 spans 14 residues. Germline V gives CDR1 SEHNR, CDR2 FQNEAQ (reference sequence). The V segment lost 5 bases and the J segment 5 bases; nucleotides outside the gene matches: 8. The CDR3 DNA reads TGTGCCAGCAGCCCAAGGACAGGGTCAAACGAGCAGTACTTC. It yields the protein CASSPRTGSNEQYF.

On this clone itself: One end of the junction fails to match germline, which may point to a read error. The chain is built from TRBV7-9 and TRBJ1-1; D remains unclear. There are 12 residues in the CDR3. CDR1 is SEHNR and CDR2 is FQNEAQ in the germline V gene (reference sequence). The CDR3 region is CASTLENTEAFF. The CDR3 DNA reads as TGTGCCAGCACCTTAGAGAACACTGAAGCTTTCTTT.

The rearrangement links TRBV6-1 to TRBJ2-3, with unresolved D. Germline CDR1 reads MNHNS; CDR2 reads SASEGT. Deletions cut 10 bases from V and 2 bases from J, with 10 bases between. The length of the CDR3 is 12 residues. The CDR3 DNA follows: TGTGCCACCAAGGTCTTCACAGATACGCAGTATTTT. It specifies CATKVFTDTQYF.

This chain uses TRBV5-1 with TRBJ2-2, with D uncertain. V was pared by 7 bases and J by 5 bases, with 12 bases between. The length of the CDR3 is 13 residues. CDR1 is SGHRS, CDR2 YFSETQ, per germline. The CDR3 nucleotides are TGCGCCAGCGGATTTGGCAGAACCGGGGAGCTGTTTTTT. Translating it yields CASGFGRTGELFF.